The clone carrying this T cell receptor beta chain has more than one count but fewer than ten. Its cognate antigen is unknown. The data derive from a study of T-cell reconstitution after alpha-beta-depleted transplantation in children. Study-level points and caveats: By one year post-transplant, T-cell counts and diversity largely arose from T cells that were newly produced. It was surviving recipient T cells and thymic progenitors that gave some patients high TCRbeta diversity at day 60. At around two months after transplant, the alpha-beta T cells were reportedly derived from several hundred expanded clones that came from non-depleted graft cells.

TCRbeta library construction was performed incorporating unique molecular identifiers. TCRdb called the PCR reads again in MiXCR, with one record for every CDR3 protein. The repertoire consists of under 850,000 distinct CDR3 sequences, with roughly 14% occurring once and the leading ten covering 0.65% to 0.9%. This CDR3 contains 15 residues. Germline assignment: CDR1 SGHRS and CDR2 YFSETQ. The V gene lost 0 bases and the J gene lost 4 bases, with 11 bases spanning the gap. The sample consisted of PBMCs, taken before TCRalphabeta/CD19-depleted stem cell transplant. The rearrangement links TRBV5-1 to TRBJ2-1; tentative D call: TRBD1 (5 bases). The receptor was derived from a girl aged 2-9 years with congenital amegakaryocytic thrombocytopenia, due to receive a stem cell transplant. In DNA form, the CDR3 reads TGCGCCAGCAGCTTGGGGGGCCCCGGATACAATGAGCAGTTCTTC. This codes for CASSLGGPGYNEQFF.